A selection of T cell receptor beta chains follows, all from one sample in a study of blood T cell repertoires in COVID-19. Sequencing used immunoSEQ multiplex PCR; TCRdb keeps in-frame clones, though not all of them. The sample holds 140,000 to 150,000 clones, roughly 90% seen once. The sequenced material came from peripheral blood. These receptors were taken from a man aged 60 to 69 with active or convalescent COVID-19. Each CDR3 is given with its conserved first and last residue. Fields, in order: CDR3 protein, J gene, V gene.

CDR3 protein: CAWRRLAADTTGELFF
J gene: TRBJ2-2
V gene: TRBV30

CDR3 protein: CASSGRQGVDGYTF
J gene: TRBJ1-2
V gene: TRBV19

CDR3 protein: CASSRGLSTDTQYF
J gene: TRBJ2-3
V gene: TRBV5-1

CDR3 protein: CASSGRTGGEGYTF
J gene: TRBJ1-2
V gene: TRBV19

CDR3 protein: CASSLPLSSYNEQFF
J gene: TRBJ2-1
V gene: TRBV18

CDR3 protein: CASSAVAGRNNEQFF
J gene: TRBJ2-1
V gene: TRBV2

CDR3 protein: CASSLLAGGTGANVLTF
J gene: TRBJ2-6
V gene: TRBV27

CDR3 protein: CASSRTGGYGYTF
J gene: TRBJ1-2
V gene: TRBV28

CDR3 protein: CASSSSGGALEQYF
J gene: TRBJ2-7
V gene: TRBV5-5

CDR3 protein: CATSGKGRGTDTQYF
J gene: TRBJ2-3
V gene: TRBV24-1

CDR3 protein: CASSGIGSSRETQYF
J gene: TRBJ2-5
V gene: TRBV5-4

CDR3 protein: CAWSVQGTEKLFF
J gene: TRBJ1-4
V gene: TRBV30

CDR3 protein: CASSYSQGKETQYF
J gene: TRBJ2-5
V gene: TRBV6-5

CDR3 protein: CASSAGGLNEKLFF
J gene: TRBJ1-4
V gene: TRBV2

CDR3 protein: CASSLYGTRYLNTEAFF
J gene: TRBJ1-1
V gene: TRBV27

CDR3 protein: CASTPLEALSSYEQYF
J gene: TRBJ2-7
V gene: TRBV7-8

CDR3 protein: CASSAVGGSEQFF
J gene: TRBJ2-1
V gene: TRBV2

CDR3 protein: CASSATGQGKQYF
J gene: TRBJ2-7
V gene: TRBV6-2/TRBV6-3

CDR3 protein: CASSQIGQGVFQPQHF
J gene: TRBJ1-5
V gene: TRBV23-1

CDR3 protein: CASSYSSGGYGYTF
J gene: TRBJ1-2
V gene: TRBV6-5

CDR3 protein: CASSAGTRKFF
J gene: TRBJ2-1
V gene: TRBV9